Listed below are T cell receptor beta chains from one sample, sequenced in a study of blood T cell repertoires in COVID-19. Measured with immunoSEQ multiplex PCR; TCRdb has only the in-frame clones, and not every one. This sample yields over 150,000 clones, of which around 84% are seen a single time; approximately 3% belongs to the top ten. The sequenced sample was PBMCs or T cells enriched from blood (not recorded which). These receptors originate from a woman in her twenties or thirties who had recovered from COVID-19. Both conserved end residues are part of each CDR3. Each record gives: clone size, J gene, V gene, D gene, CDR3 protein, CDR3 DNA. D genes are given only for firm matches. Clone size is shown for a subset of rows, as once, few, many or a class of expanded clone.

>.|TRBJ2-1|TRBV5-1|TRBD1
CASRNTTGFGFGQFF
TGCGCCAGCAGGAATACGACAGGGTTCGGGTTTGGGCAGTTCTTC
>.|TRBJ2-2|TRBV7-7|.
CASSSGVAGANTGELFF
TGTGCTAGCAGCTCAGGAGTGGCAGGGGCGAACACCGGGGAGCTGTTTTTT
>.|TRBJ1-2|TRBV28|.
CASSLLTEGQSYGYTF
TGTGCCAGCAGTTTATTAACGGAGGGTCAGTCCTATGGCTACACCTTC
>.|TRBJ2-7|TRBV5-8|.
CASSLMGDRSYEQYF
TGTGCCAGCAGCTTGATGGGAGACCGCTCCTACGAGCAGTACTTC
>.|TRBJ1-1|TRBV30|.
CAWTIALTSTEAFF
TGTGCCTGGACTATCGCCCTAACGAGCACTGAAGCTTTCTTT
>.|TRBJ1-5|TRBV3-1/TRBV3-2|TRBD1
CASSQGTGNNQPQHF
TGTGCCAGCAGCCAAGGGACAGGGAACAATCAGCCCCAGCATTTT
>.|TRBJ2-7|TRBV28|TRBD1
CASSNPGQTPYEQYF
TGTGCCAGCAGCAACCCGGGACAGACCCCTTACGAGCAGTACTTC
>.|TRBJ2-1|TRBV2|.
CASRRRSYNEQFF
TGTGCCAGCAGGCGGCGAAGCTACAATGAGCAGTTCTTC
>.|TRBJ2-7|TRBV3-1/TRBV3-2|.
CASSQGWRVTYEQYF
TGTGCCAGCAGCCAAGGCTGGAGGGTCACCTACGAGCAGTACTTC
>.|TRBJ1-2|TRBV10-3|.
CAISESSGYGYTF
TGTGCCATCAGTGAGTCCAGCGGCTATGGCTACACCTTC
>once|TRBJ1-4|TRBV18|TRBD1
CASSTGGWDEKLFF
TGTGCCAGCTCGACAGGGGGCTGGGATGAAAAACTGTTTTTT
>few|TRBJ1-5|TRBV10-3|.
CAISDSGGNQPQHF
TGTGCCATCAGTGACTCCGGGGGCAATCAGCCCCAGCATTTT
>once|TRBJ2-1|TRBV28|TRBD2
CASSGTGLAGGYYNEQFF
TGTGCCAGCAGTGGAACCGGACTAGCGGGGGGGTATTACAATGAGCAGTTCTTC
>.|TRBJ2-7|TRBV28|.
CASSSPGRPKYF
TGTGCCAGCAGTTCCCCAGGGCGCCCGAAGTACTTC
>few|TRBJ1-1|TRBV5-1|TRBD1
CASSLQGSETEAFF
TGCGCCAGCAGCCTACAGGGGAGTGAGACTGAAGCTTTCTTT
>.|TRBJ1-2|TRBV6-5|.
CASRAGEGYTF
TGTGCCAGCAGGGCGGGCGAGGGCTACACCTTC
>.|TRBJ1-2|TRBV19|.
CASSIAAANYGYTF
TGTGCCAGTAGTATAGCGGCGGCTAACTATGGCTACACCTTC
>.|TRBJ1-1|TRBV5-1|TRBD1
CASSSAPGQGSEAFF
TGCGCCAGCAGCTCCGCGCCGGGACAGGGTTCTGAAGCTTTCTTT
>.|TRBJ2-1|TRBV18|.
CASSKGGAQGEQFF
TGTGCCAGCTCAAAGGGCGGGGCCCAGGGTGAGCAGTTCTTC
>few|TRBJ1-2|TRBV10-3|TRBD1
CAIRGTGKNYGYTF
TGTGCCATCAGGGGGACAGGGAAAAACTATGGCTACACCTTC
>.|TRBJ2-5|TRBV5-1|.
CASSLPRYQETQYF
TGCGCCAGCAGCCTCCCCCGTTACCAAGAGACCCAGTACTTC
>.|TRBJ2-7|TRBV9|TRBD2
CASSRASGYEQYF
TGTGCCAGCAGCAGGGCTAGCGGCTACGAGCAGTACTTC
>.|TRBJ1-1|TRBV28|TRBD1
CASSLSGGLDTEAFF
TGTGCCAGCAGTTTATCAGGGGGGTTGGACACTGAAGCTTTCTTT
>.|TRBJ2-5|TRBV30|.
CAWSRGQETQYF
TGTGCCTGGAGTAGGGGGCAAGAGACCCAGTACTTC
>.|TRBJ1-2|TRBV28|TRBD1
CASSFRTGGSYGYTF
TGTGCCAGCAGTTTTCGGACAGGGGGCAGCTATGGCTACACCTTC
>.|TRBJ1-2|TRBV28|.
CASSLNRNYGYTF
TGTGCCAGCAGTTTAAACAGAAACTATGGCTACACCTTC
>.|TRBJ2-1|TRBV6-5|TRBD2
CASSYASSGMRNEQFF
TGTGCCAGCAGTTACGCTAGTAGCGGGATGAGAAATGAGCAGTTCTTC